Given below is one T cell receptor beta chain in context. Germline V gene data show CDR1 as SNHLY and CDR2 as FYNNEI. The germline V and J ends were trimmed by 6 bases and 8 bases, with 22 bases remaining between them. The CDR3 length is 15 residues. Profiling relied on immunoSEQ multiplex PCR, and the TCRdb table lists in-frame clones only, not all of them. Of approximately 34,000 clones in the sample, 93% are singletons; the top ten hold 7.9%. This sample was taken from a study of T cells in localized non-small cell lung cancer. Sequenced material: peripheral blood, taken before any cancer treatment. The genes are TRBV2 and TRBJ1-2; D not certain. The sequence derives from an older female donor with stage I lung adenocarcinoma. The CDR3 DNA sequence: TGTGCCAGCAGGGACCTCACCGGGCCCCTGGACGGCTACACCTTC. This sequence encodes CASRDLTGPLDGYTF.